The sequence of this T cell receptor beta chain was determined in a study of response to subunit inactivated influenza vaccine. TCRdb ran MiXCR on the RT-PCR reads and lists one entry per CDR3 protein. The table shows hundreds of thousands of distinct CDR3 sequences, with about 15% occurring only once. Whole-study results and caveats: Each seasonal influenza vaccination recruits few new T cells, the authors suggested.

This clonotype was recorded a few times. Its specificity is not known. CDR3 length: 13 amino acids. Germline V CDR1 and CDR2: KGHSH, LQKENI. The trim removed 2 bases at V and 5 bases at J, leaving 3 bases unmatched. V is TRBV18 and J is TRBJ2-7; the match to TRBD1 covers 7 bases. Source: CD4+ T cells sorted from PBMCs, taken approximately 25 months after vaccination. The sequence came from a man between 50 and 75 years old who received an inactivated influenza vaccine. The CDR3 reads CASSPGQAHEQYF. For the CDR3, the DNA is TGTGCCAGCTCACCAGGACAGGCCCACGAGCAGTACTTC. Drawing the rest from reference TRBV18 and TRBJ2-7, the complete variable domain is NAGVMQNPRHLVRRRGQEARLRCSPMKGHSHVYWYRQLPEEGLKFMVYLQKENIIDESGMPKERFSAEFPKEGPSILRIQQVVRGDSAAYFCASSPGQAHEQYFGPGTRLTVT.